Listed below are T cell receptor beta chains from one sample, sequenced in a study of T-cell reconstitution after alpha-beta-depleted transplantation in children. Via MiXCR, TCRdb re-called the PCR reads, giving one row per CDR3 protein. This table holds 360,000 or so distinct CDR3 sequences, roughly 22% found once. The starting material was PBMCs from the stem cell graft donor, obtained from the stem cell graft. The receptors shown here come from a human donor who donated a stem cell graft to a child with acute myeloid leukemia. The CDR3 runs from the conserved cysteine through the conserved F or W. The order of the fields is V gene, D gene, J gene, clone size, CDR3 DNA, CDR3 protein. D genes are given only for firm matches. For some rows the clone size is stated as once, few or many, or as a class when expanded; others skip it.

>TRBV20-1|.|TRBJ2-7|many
TGCAGTGCCCCCGGGACGCCGTCCTACGAGCAGTACTTC
CSAPGTPSYEQYF
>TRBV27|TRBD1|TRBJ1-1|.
TGTGCCAGCCGAAATTACAGGGGAGATACTGAAGCTTTCTTT
CASRNYRGDTEAFF
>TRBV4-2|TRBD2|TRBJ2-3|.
TGTGCCAGCAGCCGACGAGCGGGAGATATCACAGATACGCAGTATTTT
CASSRRAGDITDTQYF
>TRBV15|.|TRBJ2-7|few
TGTGCCACCAGCAGAAAGCTCTCCTACGAGCAGTACTTC
CATSRKLSYEQYF
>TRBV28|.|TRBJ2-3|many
TGTGCCAGCACCCACCGAGGAGGGCATGGAGATACGCAGTATTTT
CASTHRGGHGDTQYF
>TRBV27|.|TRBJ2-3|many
TGTGCCAGCAGTTACCCGGGGGCCCTTAGCACAGATACGCAGTATTTT
CASSYPGALSTDTQYF
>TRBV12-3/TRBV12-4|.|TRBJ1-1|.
TGTGCCAGCAGGCCTCGCACAGGGATCGGGGCTGAAGCTTTCTTT
CASRPRTGIGAEAFF
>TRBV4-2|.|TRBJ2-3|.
TGTGCCAGCAGTCAAGGAATGGGGTTTGATACGCAGTATTTT
CASSQGMGFDTQYF
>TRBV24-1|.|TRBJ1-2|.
TGTGCCACCAGTGATTTCTCTGGCTACACCTTC
CATSDFSGYTF
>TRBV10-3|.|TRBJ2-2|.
TGTGCCATTTCCCCAGGGACCGAGAACACCGGGGAGCTGTTTTTT
CAISPGTENTGELFF
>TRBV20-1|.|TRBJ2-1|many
TGCAGTGCTAGAGGGGGACCGGGCAATGAGCAGTTCTTC
CSARGGPGNEQFF
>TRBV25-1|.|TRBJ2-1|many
TGTGCCAGCAGTGACAGAACGATCTCTAGGGAGCAGTTCTTC
CASSDRTISREQFF
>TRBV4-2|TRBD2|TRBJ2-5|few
TGTGCCAGCAGCCAGCGCCCTAGCGGGCCCGAGGAGACCCAGTACTTC
CASSQRPSGPEETQYF
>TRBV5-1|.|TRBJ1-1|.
TGCGCCAGCAGCTTGGAGTTTGGCGACGACACTGAAGCTTCCTTT
CASSLEFGDDTEASF
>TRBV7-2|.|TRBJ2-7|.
TGTGCCAGCAGCTTGACAGCTCTCGGCGAGCAGTACTTC
CASSLTALGEQYF
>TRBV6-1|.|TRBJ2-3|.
TGTGCCAGCCCGCCCCGGTTTTATCGGGCTTTATCCCTGCTGGGTACGCAGTATTTT
CASPPRFYRALSLLGTQYF
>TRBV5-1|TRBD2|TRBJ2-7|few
TGCGCCAGCAGCTCCTCTGGACTAGCGGGAGTAGTGGAGCAGTACTTC
CASSSSGLAGVVEQYF
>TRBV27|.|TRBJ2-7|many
TGTGCCAGCAGTTCCCATTCTTCCTACGAGCAGTACTTC
CASSSHSSYEQYF
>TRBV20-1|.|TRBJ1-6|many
TGCAGTGCTATCTCCAGGGTGAATTCACCCCTCCACTTT
CSAISRVNSPLHF
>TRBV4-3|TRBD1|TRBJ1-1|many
TGCGCCAGCAGCCAAGGCGACAGGGGATCAGCTTTCTTT
CASSQGDRGSAFF
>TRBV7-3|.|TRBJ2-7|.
TGTGCCAGCAGCTTAACGATGCAGGGAGTAAAATACTTC
CASSLTMQGVKYF
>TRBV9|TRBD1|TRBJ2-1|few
TGTGCCAGCAGCGTAACAGGGGGCATCTACAATGAGCAGTTCTTC
CASSVTGGIYNEQFF
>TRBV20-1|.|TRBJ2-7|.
TGCAGTGCTAGTAGATCGCCCTCCTACGAGCAGTACTTC
CSASRSPSYEQYF